This TCR beta chain was identified during a study of graft-versus-host responses after intestinal transplantation. Study conclusions and caveats: Recipient marrow showed GvH clones, some seen first in ileum or blood.

About this clone itself: Its matching antigen is unknown.

Only in-frame clones appear in the TCRdb table, and some are missing; sequencing was by immunoSEQ multiplex PCR. The profile shows approximately 92,000 clones, over 80% of them singletons. Germline-derived CDR1 and CDR2 are MNHEY and SVGAGI. V was trimmed by 2 bases and J by 14 bases, leaving 13 bases between them. The CDR3 spans 13 residues. This TCR came from a human donor who received an intestinal transplant. The genes are TRBV6-5 and TRBJ1-6; D remains ambiguous. Sequences were derived from unstimulated CD8+ T cells sorted from spleen or lymph node cells, sampled before intestinal transplant. CDR3 sequence: CASSYTVLRSLHF. Here the CDR3 DNA reads TGTGCCAGCAGTTACACGGTCCTCAGGTCCCTCCACTTT.